The 10 T cell receptor beta chains in this list originate from one sample, sequenced in a study of T-cell memory formation after mild COVID-19 (dated by TCRdb to the early 2020s). To prepare the library, 5' RACE was applied. The data were produced on an Illumina NovaSeq 6000. TCRdb cleaned the public reads at Q25 with fastp, built clones with MiXCR and kept in-frame beta chains. Rows are combined by CDR3 protein, so each entry shows the most common genes and DNA. Within this sample are 300,000 to 350,000 distinct CDR3 sequences, with roughly 13% of them counted one time only. The ten largest clonotypes hold 22% of the sample. Source material: PBMCs or a T cell subset sorted from them (not recorded which). All receptors come from a man between 18 and 35 years old who had mild COVID-19 (a few samples of this study predate the infection). The sample titles of this study are shuffled in the database, so cell type and time point are left out; the donor was told from shared clones.

This chain joins TRBV28 and TRBJ2-7, with 9 positions matching TRBD1. The CDR3 runs 15 residues. Trimming took 6 bases from V and 1 from J; bases not matched to a gene: 7. Germline CDR1 MDHEN, CDR2 SYDVKM. Here the CDR3 reads CASRPTGGLSYEQYV. CDR3 sequence (DNA): TGTGCCAGCAGACCTACAGGGGGCCTATCCTACGAGCAGTACGTC.

This clonotype was seen many times. V and J are TRBV5-1 and TRBJ2-3, with TRBD2 matching 12 bases. V gave up 0 bases and J gave up 2 bases; unmatched junction bases: 4. Germline CDR1 reads SGHRS; CDR2 reads YFSETQ. The CDR3 spans 17 residues. The CDR3 DNA is TGCGCCAGCAGCTTGGGGACTAGCGGGGCCCCCACAGATACGCAGTATTTT. Its protein is CASSLGTSGAPTDTQYF.

As regards this clonotype: A read error may account for a junction end that differs from germline. The genes are TRBV9 and TRBJ2-5; the D gene could be TRBD1 or TRBD2 (5 bases each). The germline CDR1 and CDR2 sequences are SGDLS and YYNGEE. The CDR3 loop spans 15 amino acids. The CDR3 spells CASSVEGMGEDTQYF. DNA for the CDR3: TGTGCCAGCAGCGTAGAGGGGATGGGGGAAGATACCCAGTACTTC.

This clonotype has only a few counts. This sequence joins TRBV7-7 and TRBJ2-7; D not certain. Looked up from germline, CDR1 is SSHAT and CDR2 is FNYEAQ (reference sequence). V was cut by 5 bases and J by 6 bases, with 14 bases left in between. The CDR3 sequence is 13 residues long. This chain's CDR3 is CASSLQINAEQYF. CDR3 bases: TGTGCCAGCAGCCTACAAATCAATGCCGAGCAGTACTTC. The complete variable domain, with remaining parts taken from reference TRBV7-7 and TRBJ2-7, reads GAGVSQSPRYKVTKRGQDVTLRCDPISSHATLYWYQQALGQGPEFLTYFNYEAQPDKSGLPSDRFSAERPEGSISTLTIQRTEQRDSAMYRCASSLQINAEQYFGPGTRLTVT.

This clonotype was seen a few times. This rearrangement joins TRBV7-2 to TRBJ2-1, with 11 bases matching TRBD2. Germline V lookup: CDR1 SGHTA, CDR2 FQGNSA. Trimming cost V 10 bases and J 4 bases; bases outside gene matches: 3. There are 13 residues in the CDR3. The CDR3 sequence is CATGTSGYNEQFF. In nucleotides, the CDR3 is TGTGCCACCGGGACTAGCGGTTACAATGAGCAGTTCTTC.

The chain couples TRBV7-9 to TRBJ2-2, with D perhaps TRBD1 (6 bases). The germline gives CDR1 SEHNR, CDR2 FQNEAQ (reference sequence). The CDR3 is 14 residues long. V lost 10 bases, J lost 6 bases, and 18 bases lay in between. CDR3 bases: TGTGCCAACTCGAGGGCAGGGGCTGCCGGGGAGCTGTTTTTT. It translates to CANSRAGAAGELFF.

This clonotype was recorded a few times. This chain connects TRBV12-3 or TRBV12-4 to TRBJ1-1, with unresolved D. CDR3 length equals 14 residues. Trimming stripped 1 base from V and 2 bases from J, with 8 bases between. Here the CDR3 reads CASSLGQANTEAFF. CDR3 DNA sequence: TGTGCCAGCAGTTTAGGGCAGGCCAACACTGAAGCTTTCTTT.

The chain is built from TRBV3-1 and TRBJ2-5; TRBD2 might be the D (6 bases). The CDR3 has 15 residues. V lost 7 bases and J lost 4, with 19 bases in between. The germline V gene has CDR1 LGHDT and CDR2 YNNKEL (reference sequence). This chain's CDR3 is CASTLIWGRSETQYF. The DNA for the CDR3 is TGTGCCAGCACCCTCATTTGGGGGAGGTCAGAGACCCAGTACTTC.

The DNA for the CDR3 is TGTGCCAGCGGGGGCTTTGGGGAGACCCAGTACTTC. Translating gives CASGGFGETQYF. The rearrangement links TRBV7-6 to TRBJ2-5; TRBD1 might be the D (6 bases). This CDR3 spans 12 amino acids. Per the germline V gene, CDR1 is SGHVS and CDR2 is FNYEAQ. Trimming stripped 8 bases from V and 5 bases from J, with 12 bases between.

This clonotype was recorded at least ten times. The chain employs TRBV11-2 and TRBJ2-3; the match to TRBD1 covers 7 bases. The CDR3 has 17 residues. The V gene's germline CDR1 is SGHAT and CDR2 FQNNGV. Germline trimming cut 0 bases from V and 2 bases from J; bases unmatched to any gene: 8. The CDR3 reads CASSLDWTGAHTDTQYF. In DNA, the CDR3 is TGTGCCAGCAGCTTAGATTGGACAGGAGCCCACACAGATACGCAGTATTTT.